The 21 T cell receptor beta chains in this list originate from one sample, sequenced in a study of control samples from healthy donors and cancer patients. Generated by immunoSEQ multiplex PCR, the TCRdb table keeps only in-frame clones and is missing some. Counted here are 63,000 or so clones, about nine tenths occurring once; the ten biggest clones make up over 4.5%. The sample comprised PBMCs. These receptors all stem from a man aged 60 to 75 with colorectal cancer.

V gene TRBV27 combines with J gene TRBJ2-3; D unresolved. V lost 3 bases, J lost 0 bases, and 16 bases lay in between. The CDR3 sequence is 17 residues long. From germline, CDR1 is MNHEY and CDR2 SMNVEV (reference sequence). The CDR3 here is CASSFLALSHSTDTQYF. The CDR3, as DNA: TGTGCCAGCAGTTTTCTGGCACTGAGCCATAGCACAGATACGCAGTATTTT.

In this sample, this clone turned up a few times. The chain is built from TRBV19 and TRBJ1-5; D gene ambiguous. Germline V lookup: CDR1 LNHDA, CDR2 SQIVND (reference sequence). This CDR3 is built from 12 residues. Trimming shortened V by 5 bases and J by 7 bases, and 9 bases separated the two germline ends. The DNA of the CDR3 is TGTGCCAGTAGTCAAGGGAGCCAGCCCCAGCATTTT. Residues: CASSQGSQPQHF.

As concerns this clone: The junction shows a germline mismatch at one end, possibly a read error. The rearrangement links TRBV7-8 to TRBJ1-2; TRBD1 matches 12 bases. Per germline, CDR1 SGHVS and CDR2 FQNEAQ. The CDR3 has 13 amino acids. In DNA, the CDR3 is TGTGCCAGCAGCGTCTCCGGGACAGGGGGCTCCACCTTC. Its protein is CASSVSGTGGSTF.

The V gene is TRBV7-9, the J gene TRBJ2-1; 7 nucleotides match TRBD2. Germline V gene data show CDR1 as SEHNR and CDR2 as FQNEAQ (reference sequence). The CDR3 is 14 residues long. J lost 8 bases, V lost 0 bases, and 4 bases had no gene match. CDR3 nucleotides: TGTGCCAGCAGCTTAGCGGGGGGGAAGGATGAGCAGTTCTTC. This encodes CASSLAGGKDEQFF.

This clone was recorded only once. V usage is TRBV5-4 and J usage is TRBJ1-4; no reliable D call. CDR1 is SGHNT and CDR2 is YYREEE in the germline V gene (reference sequence). CDR3 length: 18 amino acids. The V end was cut by 4 bases, the J end by 0 bases, with 19 bases between. CDR3 in amino acids: CASSPAGSPFATNEKLFF. The CDR3 DNA reads as TGTGCCAGCAGCCCAGCCGGGTCCCCATTTGCAACTAATGAAAAACTGTTTTTT.

This clone was seen a single time. The chain carries TRBV28 and TRBJ1-1; D may be TRBD1 (5 bases). Germline CDR1 and CDR2: MDHEN and SYDVKM. Trimming shortened V by 4 bases and J by 3 bases, and 15 bases separated the two germline ends. The CDR3 totals 15 residues. CDR3 sequence (DNA): TGTGCCAGCAGTTCTGCGCGGGACGGATACACTGAAGCTTTCTTT. Translated: CASSSARDGYTEAFF.

The chain is built from TRBV6-6 and TRBJ2-2; D not certain. Trimming removed 8 bases at V and 4 bases at J, with 5 bases between. Germline CDR1 MNHNY, CDR2 SVGAGI (reference sequence). The CDR3 length is 11 residues. CDR3 bases: TGTGCCAGCCTCGCCACCGGGGAGCTGTTTTTT. Encoded protein: CASLATGELFF.

The count of this clone is one. The chain joins TRBV24-1 to TRBJ1-2; D gene uncertain. Germline CDR1 and CDR2: KGHDR and SFDVKD. This CDR3 is built from 13 residues. V lost 4 bases and J lost 6, with 11 bases in between. CDR3 sequence: CATSDSGSNGYTF. The CDR3 DNA reads TGTGCCACCAGTGACTCCGGGAGCAATGGCTACACCTTC.

This chain uses TRBV7-2 with TRBJ1-1; no firm D call. The CDR3 spans 14 residues. The V gene lost 0 bases and the J gene lost 1 base, with 6 bases spanning the gap. The V gene's germline CDR1 is SGHTA and CDR2 FQGNSA. CDR3 in amino acids: CASSLASGNTEAFF. The DNA of the CDR3 is TGTGCCAGCAGCTTAGCGTCCGGGAACACTGAAGCTTTCTTT.

About this clone: One junction end does not reproduce the germline sequence, and a read error may be involved. The chain employs TRBV3-1 (or the pseudogene TRBV3-2) and TRBJ2-2; D call uncertain. This CDR3 is built from 13 residues. Germline loops: CDR1 LGHDT, CDR2 YNNKEL (reference sequence). The CDR3 DNA follows: TGTACCAGCAGCCAAGTTGGGGCCGGGGAGCTGTTTTTT. It codes for CTSSQVGAGELFF.

This chain connects TRBV27 to TRBJ2-7; no firm D call. CDR3 length: 12 residues. Germline lookup yields CDR1 MNHEY and CDR2 SMNVEV (reference sequence). With 9 bases removed from V and 9 bases from J, the gap between germline ends came to 18 bases. The CDR3 protein is CARTNCVVGQYF. The CDR3 nucleotides are TGTGCCAGGACAAATTGTGTGGTCGGGCAGTACTTC.

This clone was seen a few times. The chain recombines TRBV7-9 with TRBJ2-5, with D unresolved. Germline V gives CDR1 SEHNR, CDR2 FQNEAQ (reference sequence). V gave up 6 bases and J gave up 5 bases, with 16 bases separating them. The CDR3 is 14 amino acids. The CDR3 loop is CASSILGRTETQYF. The CDR3 region has the DNA TGTGCCAGCAGTATTCTAGGCCGGACGGAGACCCAGTACTTC.

This clone showed up just once. This specimen includes other DNA sequences encoding the same CDR3. This rearrangement joins TRBV7-2 to TRBJ2-7, with TRBD1 as a possible D gene (6 bases). The length of the CDR3 is 13 residues. Germline V gene lookup returns CDR1 SGHTA and CDR2 FQGNSA. The V and J ends lost 5 bases and 4 bases respectively, with 12 bases between them. The CDR3 spells CASSAQGPYEQYF. Written as DNA, the CDR3 is TGTGCCAGCAGCGCCCAGGGGCCATACGAGCAGTACTTC.

This chain links TRBV9 with TRBJ1-5; 10 bases agree with TRBD1. With V trimmed by 3 bases and J by 6 bases, 9 bases remained unmatched. The germline V gene has CDR1 SGDLS and CDR2 YYNGEE. The CDR3 covers 16 residues. The CDR3 DNA follows: TGTGCCAGCAGCGCCGGAGACAGGGGGCGGACTCAGCCCCAGCATTTT. Its protein product is CASSAGDRGRTQPQHF.

The chain recombines TRBV7-2 with TRBJ1-1, with D possibly TRBD1 on 5 matching bases. This CDR3 region has 14 residues. Trimming left V 1 base short and J 4 bases short, with 10 bases between. Per germline, CDR1 SGHTA and CDR2 FQGNSA. CDR3 protein: CASSLGTGRTEAFF. CDR3 sequence (DNA): TGTGCCAGCAGCTTAGGTACGGGGCGCACTGAAGCTTTCTTT.

This chain links TRBV27 with TRBJ2-3; D is perhaps TRBD2 (7 bases). V shed 0 bases and J shed 7 bases, with 11 bases lying between them. The length of the CDR3 is 14 residues. Germline V CDR1 and CDR2: MNHEY, SMNVEV (reference sequence). The CDR3 nucleotides read TGTGCCAGCAGTTTATCCGGGGGGCCGTATACGCAGTATTTT. This encodes CASSLSGGPYTQYF.

This clone was observed a handful of times. J is TRBJ1-4 and V is TRBV18; no firm D call. The CDR3 totals 14 residues. V lost 1 base and J 1 base, leaving 4 bases between the germline ends. CDR1 KGHSH and CDR2 LQKENI come from the germline V gene. Here the CDR3 DNA reads TGTGCCAGCTCACCACAGGGAACTAATGAAAAACTGTTTTTT. Its translation: CASSPQGTNEKLFF.

This chain connects TRBV3-1 (or the pseudogene TRBV3-2) to TRBJ2-7; no reliable D call. The CDR3 contains 13 residues. The germline V gene encodes CDR1 LGHDT and CDR2 YNNKEL (reference sequence). V lost 4 bases to trimming and J lost 6 bases, with 13 bases between them. As DNA, the CDR3 is TGTGCCAGCAGCCCCGTGATTATCGGCGAGCAGTACTTC. It specifies CASSPVIIGEQYF.

This sequence joins TRBV28 and TRBJ1-5; TRBD1 agrees at 9 bases. CDR1 is MDHEN, CDR2 SYDVKM, per germline. J was trimmed by 1 base and V by 5 bases; bases with no gene match: 6. The CDR3 sequence is 16 residues long. The CDR3: CASSPTGGSSNQPQHF. CDR3 DNA sequence: TGTGCCAGCAGTCCAACAGGGGGCTCGAGCAATCAGCCCCAGCATTTT.

This chain uses TRBV28 with TRBJ1-5; 7 bases fit TRBD1. Looked up from germline, CDR1 is MDHEN and CDR2 is SYDVKM. Trimming at V came to 1 base and at J to 5 bases, leaving 5 bases not matched to a gene. This CDR3 has 15 amino acids. The CDR3 loop is CASSLSGQIHQPQHF. The CDR3 nucleotides are TGTGCCAGCAGTTTATCGGGACAGATCCATCAGCCCCAGCATTTT.

This clone occurred once. The chain combines TRBV29-1 with TRBJ1-2, with 8 bases matching TRBD1. Germline V lookup: CDR1 SQVTM, CDR2 ANQGSEA. V trimming: 4 bases; J trimming: 3 bases; junction bases outside the gene matches: 4. The CDR3 is 13 amino acids. This CDR3 is CSVAGGADYGYTF. In nucleotides, the CDR3 is TGCAGCGTTGCAGGGGGCGCCGACTATGGCTACACCTTC. Combining the CDR3 with reference TRBV29-1 and TRBJ1-2 gives the whole variable domain SAVISQKPSRDICQRGTSLTIQCQVDSQVTMMFWYRQQPGQSLTLIATANQGSEATYESGFVIDKFPISRPNLTFSTLTVSNMSPEDSSIYLCSVAGGADYGYTFGSGTRLTVV.